Given below is one T cell receptor beta chain in context. Its antigen has not been determined. Base qualities were left out, and no much larger clone turns up one base away. The sample has other DNA sequences that encode this CDR3 too. CDR1 is given as SEHNR and CDR2 as FQNEAQ, both from the germline V gene (reference sequence). The CDR3 spans 14 residues, from the cysteine through the phenylalanine. Here the CDR3 DNA is all that survives: 42 bases in frame from base 1. Between the V and J ends, shortened by 3 bases and 4 bases respectively, the junction contains 9 bases. The sample belongs to a study of cytomegalovirus exposure and HLA in healthy donors (TCRdb year 2017). In the study overall: In an earlier analysis of several hundred of the donors, approximately 260 Gb of sequence data and 90 million to 120 million unique TCR beta sequences from about 190 million T cells were reported. To predict cytomegalovirus infection status, the study brought together high-throughput TCR immunosequencing, statistical association of individual TCRs with disease status, and machine learning. All discovery cohort repertoires had been generated on a single sequencing platform. Along with the approximately 620-subject first cohort, a separate validation cohort of over a hundred different subjects was used. A later genetic analysis used genome-wide SNP genotypes for about 60% of the roughly 700 donors, treating that subset as a discovery cohort. The number of donors typed differed by locus, with roughly 620-630 for A, B, C, DRB1 and DQB1, roughly 520 for DQA1, 606 for DPA1, and approximately 470 for DPB1. In the later analysis, no new phenotypic data were used to find candidate immune exposures; instead, reliance was placed on TCR beta sequences and their occurrence across donors. To study patterns of TCR occurrence, a later analysis re-analyzed previously published TCR beta repertoires from just over 650 donors and added high-resolution HLA genotyping. Among almost 400 genotyped donors of the cohort, an average of 235,054 unique TCR beta nucleotide sequences were sequenced per donor, around a sixth of them non-productive. The genetic ancestry cluster associated with self-reported Caucasian donors included over 80% of the approximately 430 genotyped donors. Class I and class II HLA loci were covered by the typing at four-digit resolution. Using immunosequencing, the study profiled T cell repertoires from 500 to 800 subjects and related those repertoires to cytomegalovirus serostatus. Because of strong linkage in the cohort, five DR-DQ haplotypes were treated as single units for association and clustering. About 330 gigabases of sequencing data and roughly 80 million unique TCR sequences made up an early release that covered nearly 650 HLA-typed donors. The study aimed to test whether signatures of past pathogen exposure could be identified by cataloging public T cell receptors. An earlier analysis of about 620 of the donors applied high-throughput TCR beta sequencing to assess whether each TCR beta V gene segment acted as functional or pseudogenic. Alongside the repertoire data, information on donor age, sex, ethnicity and CMV serostatus was compiled.

The library was produced with the immunoSEQ multiplex PCR assay. The multiplex PCR relied on a mix of 60 forward primers for TCR Vbeta segments and 13 reverse primers for TCR Jbeta segments. A multiplex PCR assay on genomic DNA amplified the CDR3 region of rearranged TCR beta genes. On the Illumina HiSeq System, the amplified TCR beta libraries were sequenced as 87-base-pair reads. The original methods were these. Across the 666 repertoires, a later analysis counted roughly 77 million unique TCR beta chains, approximately 10 million of which were shared by at least two donors. Raw reads were error-corrected and collapsed into unique sequences by a nearest-neighbor algorithm in which closely related sequences were merged to remove PCR and sequencing errors. CDR3 sequences were aligned to IMGT reference sequences to assign V, D and J gene segments. For a sequence to be retained, at least a six-nucleotide match to both a V gene segment and a J gene segment was required. Rearrangements were classified as productive when the CDR3 lacked stop codons and remained in frame with V and J, and all other rearrangements were classified as non-productive. Following IMGT convention, CDR3 was defined as the stretch from the second conserved V-encoded cysteine up to the conserved J-encoded phenylalanine. In an earlier analysis of 587 of the donors, sequences lacking an unambiguous match to a single V gene segment were excluded. In an earlier analysis of approximately 550 of the donors, V segments were called functional above 56.7% productive rearrangements and were called segregating when the between-donor standard deviation exceeded 5%. A statistical classification framework was developed to diagnose cytomegalovirus status using the catalog of TCR beta chain sequences. V and J gene assignment, in a later analysis, came from comparing TCR nucleotide sequences with IMGT/GENE-DB human TR gene sequences. The TCRdist pipeline was used in a later analysis to assign CDR3 sequences and most-parsimonious VDJ recombination scenarios. A later analysis defined each TCR beta chain by its CDR3 amino acid sequence plus V-gene family, and excluded reads lacking a unique V-gene family. A later analysis removed nearly 600 highly shared, low-generation-probability nucleotide sequences to deal with suspected cross-contamination and a sequencing artifact. A later analysis calculated a clonal expansion index for each public chain from normalized within-repertoire ranks of inferred template counts. In a later analysis, generation probabilities were computed using a VDJ recombination model fitted to out-of-frame rearrangements, and the results were checked against IGoR. Hypergeometric tests were used in a later analysis to score TCR-TCR, TCR-HLA and TCR-CMV co-occurrence, with a repertoire-size bias correction applied to the TCR pairs. A later analysis estimated false discovery rates by permuting HLA or CMV assignments 20 times. In a later analysis, co-occurring TCRs were grouped using DBSCAN, and TCRdist sequence similarity was added for clustering within HLA-allele-positive subsets. Repertoires with fewer than 30,000 or more than 120,000 public chains, plus five repertoires with anomalous nucleotide sharing, were excluded from co-occurrence clustering. This immuneACCESS table, as held by TCRdb, lists in-frame sequences with V and J called but not all clones. Of the missing ones, under half trace to an unresolved V gene in checked studies; the others have no known cause. The V and J calls and clone size come from that table; D and trimming were worked out from the DNA. Counted in this sample were more than 100,000 clones; 70% to 80% of them appeared once. The ten biggest clones cover about 7.8% of the sample.

The cohort was made up of several hundred healthy bone marrow donors. All cohort members were sampled while nominally healthy, although unrecorded immune exposures were likely present. The donor tested CMV seropositive and was one of the 289 seropositive cohort members. Every donor gave a peripheral blood sample, and the peripheral blood mononuclear cells from that sample were used for TCR beta sequencing. The Qiagen DNeasy Blood Extraction Kit was used to extract genomic DNA from the blood cell samples. Study-wide findings and limitations: In vitro tests confirmed that a few of the cytomegalovirus-associated TCR beta chains recognize cytomegalovirus antigens. Roughly uniform sequencing depth across donors was assumed in presence/absence analyses, although this assumption may not hold. In a later genetic analysis, fewer N-insertions in productive TCRs were reported among donors in an Asian-associated ancestry cluster than the roughly 710-donor mean. V-gene and J-gene trimming of TCR beta chains was associated with a missense DCLRE1C variant in a later genetic analysis, and the association was replicated in an independent cohort. Because some donors lacked HLA typing at each locus, the association tests relied only on the typed subset. Because counts were too low, seventeen rarely observed V segments, including chromosome 9 orphons, were left out of the earlier analysis of a few hundred of the donors. The 87-base-pair reads could not distinguish some IMGT-functional V segments, including TRBV6-2 and TRBV6-3, so those segments were excluded. Several of the top co-occurrence clusters appeared to be linked to parvovirus B19, influenza, CMV and Epstein-Barr virus, according to a later analysis. A further reported finding was that TCR beta sequences accurately predicted the HLA-A and HLA-B alleles for most subjects in the first cohort. In a later analysis, HLA-associated TCR beta chains showed more clonal expansion and lower generation probabilities than non-associated chains that were equally common. In an earlier analysis of roughly 500 of the donors, most TCR beta V segments appeared in productive rearrangements about 87% or about 30% of the time, broadly matching IMGT annotations. The study listed approximately 150 TCR beta chains as associated with cytomegalovirus. A cluster of highly shared sequence variants was judged likely to represent a technical artifact of the sequencing pipeline. The cohort was sequenced for TCR beta chains only, and without alpha or paired-chain data the features that could be detected were limited. According to a later analysis, TCR association rates differed among HLA loci, with DRB1 alleles showing the most associated TCRs and HLA-C alleles showing the fewest. According to the authors, the approach could potentially be generalized to other disease states and immunological phenotypes. Assigning TCR associations to individual alleles was difficult when HLA alleles, especially DR and DQ, strongly co-occurred. Immune exposure information for the cohort was limited to CMV serostatus. The classifier was reported to diagnose cytomegalovirus status with high specificity and sensitivity in both the original cohort and the validation cohort. Correlated functional status among segregating V segments might be attributable to linkage disequilibrium, but an unknown experimental factor could not be ruled out. Most TCR sequences were seen in very few donors, while some public TCRs were found in many individuals. According to a later analysis, most CMV-associated TCR beta chains appeared to be HLA-restricted, and the HLA associations seemed to be driven largely by CMV exposure. Specific HLA alleles were associated with around 18,000 TCR beta sequences at a false discovery rate of 0.05 in a later analysis.

The chain uses TRBV7-9 and TRBJ1-4; no confident D gene assignment can be made. Sequencing was carried out using PBMCs. The clonotype was recovered from a woman in her thirties or forties in good health and CMV-seropositive. The nucleotide sequence reads as follows: TGTGCCAGCAGCTTGCCGGGAGGTAATGAAAAACTGTTTTTT. Its translation reads: CASSLPGGNEKLFF.